Each of the 20 T cell receptor beta chains below was sequenced from the same sample in a study of blood T cells in healthy people across ages (dated by TCRdb to about 2015). The library was produced with 5' RACE. Sequencing relied on an Illumina HiSeq 2500. The second PCR ran for about 6 to 11 cycles and used a J-beta primer mix along with a sample-barcoded 5' primer. Starting from the raw public reads, TCRdb applied fastp trimming at Q25, assembled clones with MiXCR and retained in-frame beta chains. Rows are unified per CDR3 protein, each entry keeping the most common DNA and genes. The sample table contains approximately 800,000 distinct CDR3 sequences; only one count was recorded for roughly 60% of them. The top ten clonotypes cover around 30% of the sample. The sequenced sample consisted of blood. The origin of the receptors is a man aged 25-45 years in good health.

V usage is TRBV7-2 and J usage is TRBJ2-1; 12 bases align to TRBD2. This CDR3 contains 19 residues. Unmatched junction bases numbered 15, after V lost 4 bases and J lost 5 bases. CDR1 SGHTA and CDR2 FQGNSA come from the germline V gene. CDR3 nucleotides: TGTGCCAGCAGCTCCCGACTAGCGGGAGTTTTAGGGGAGGACAATGAGCAGTTCTTC. Amino acids: CASSSRLAGVLGEDNEQFF. Combining the CDR3 with reference TRBV7-2 and TRBJ2-1 gives the whole variable domain GAGVSQSPSNKVTEKGKDVELRCDPISGHTALYWYRQSLGQGLEFLIYFQGNSAPDKSGLPSDRFSAERTGGSVSTLTIQRTQQEDSAVYLCASSSRLAGVLGEDNEQFFGPGTRLTVL.

The genes are TRBV20-1 and TRBJ2-3, with D hard to call. The V gene's germline CDR1 is DFQATT and CDR2 SNEGSKA (reference sequence). The CDR3 length is 13 residues. Trimming stripped 6 bases from V and 0 bases from J, with 10 bases between. The CDR3 loop reads CSAPPLSTDTQYF. The CDR3, as DNA: TGCAGTGCCCCCCCCCTGAGCACAGATACGCAGTATTTT.

The table lists this clonotype with a few counts. The genes are TRBV7-8 and TRBJ2-7; 7 positions agree with TRBD1. The CDR3 extends over 15 amino acids. The J segment lost 2 bases and the V segment lost 1 base, leaving 5 bases of the junction unmatched. Germline V gives CDR1 SGHVS, CDR2 FQNEAQ. In DNA, the CDR3 is TGTGCCAGCAGCTTAGATTACAGGGGCCCCTACGAGCAGTACTTC. Its translation: CASSLDYRGPYEQYF. Based on the CDR3 plus reference TRBV7-8 and TRBJ2-7, the full variable domain is GAGVSQSPRYKVAKRGQDVALRCDPISGHVSLFWYQQALGQGPEFLTYFQNEAQLDKSGLPSDRFFAERPEGSVSTLKIQRTQQEDSAVYLCASSLDYRGPYEQYFGPGTRLTVT.

This chain connects TRBV12-3 or TRBV12-4 to TRBJ2-1; 8 bases are a match to TRBD1. The J call could be wrong; TRBJ2-7 is a better fit for the DNA end. CDR3 size: 14 residues. The CDR3 is CASTGDRYSYEQYF. CDR3 nucleotides: TGTGCCAGCACCGGGGACAGGTACTCCTACGAGCAGTACTTC.

The chain combines TRBV4-2 with TRBJ1-2, with D possibly matching TRBD1 (6 bases). Trimming pared 1 base from V and 3 bases from J, leaving 9 bases between. This CDR3 is built from 14 residues. The germline V gene has CDR1 LGHNA and CDR2 YNFKEQ. DNA for the CDR3: TGTGCCAGCAGCCAAGTTTACAGGGACTATGGCTACACCTTC. It encodes CASSQVYRDYGYTF.

In DNA form, the CDR3 reads TGCGCCAGCAGCCAAGGCCCGGGAGGGAACACTGAAGCTTTCTTT. It encodes CASSQGPGGNTEAFF. The V call is TRBV4-3, the J call TRBJ1-1; no firm D call. Germline assignment: CDR1 LGHNA and CDR2 YSLEER. Trimming took off 1 base at V and 1 base at J, with 10 bases between the two ends. The CDR3 length is 15 residues.

The table lists this clonotype with a few counts. The chain carries TRBV6-6 and TRBJ1-4; D gene ambiguous. The germline V gene encodes CDR1 MNHNY and CDR2 SVGAGI (reference sequence). CDR3 size: 12 residues. V dropped 0 bases and J dropped 8 bases, with 4 bases sitting between them. CDR3 loop: CASSYSAEKLFF. CDR3 DNA: TGTGCCAGCAGTTACTCGGCCGAAAAACTGTTTTTT.

The sample holds a few counts of this clonotype. J is TRBJ1-1 and V is TRBV20-1; D perhaps matches TRBD1 (5 bases). Germline CDR1 DFQATT, CDR2 SNEGSKA (reference sequence). CDR3 size: 15 residues. The V end lost 6 bases, the J end lost 2 bases, and 19 bases lay between the germline ends. CDR3 sequence: CSAPPTVSGNTEAFF. The CDR3 DNA sequence: TGCAGTGCGCCCCCGACAGTGTCGGGAAACACTGAAGCTTTCTTT.

This clonotype was seen a handful of times. The chain carries TRBV4-3 and TRBJ2-1; a weak D match, TRBD2 (6 bases). The length of the CDR3 is 17 residues. Trimming stripped 4 bases from V and 2 bases from J, with 18 bases between. In germline, CDR1 is LGHNA, CDR2 YSLEER. The CDR3 sequence is CASSPKAVLATYNEQFF. Written as DNA, the CDR3 is TGCGCCAGCAGCCCAAAAGCAGTTCTAGCGACCTACAATGAGCAGTTCTTC.

This clonotype was detected a few times. The V and J genes are TRBV13 and TRBJ2-1; a possible D gene is TRBD1 (6 bases). Germline V gene sequence: CDR1 PRHDT, CDR2 FYEKMQ (reference sequence). The V end was cut by 5 bases, the J end by 4 bases, with 15 bases between. The CDR3 has 15 residues. The CDR3 reads CASSTIDRPYNEQFF. Here the CDR3 DNA reads TGTGCCAGCAGCACAATAGACAGGCCGTACAATGAGCAGTTCTTC.

Remarks on this clonotype: This may arise from a read error, as a much more abundant clone is one base away. V is TRBV4-2 and J is TRBJ2-1, with 7 bases matching TRBD2. Per germline, CDR1 LGHNA and CDR2 YNFKEQ. This CDR3 region has 16 residues. As DNA, the CDR3 is TGTGCCGGCAGCCAAGGAGGAGCGGGGACCTACAATGAGCAGTTCTTC. Translation: CAGSQGGAGTYNEQFF.

The V and J genes are TRBV4-3 and TRBJ2-7; 8 positions match TRBD2. The DNA end lines up better with TRBJ2-5; the J call may be wrong. Germline CDR1 and CDR2: LGHNA and YSLEER. This CDR3 region has 16 residues. CDR3: CASSQDLRGGLETQYF. As DNA, the CDR3 is TGCGCCAGCAGCCAAGATCTTCGGGGGGGCTTGGAGACCCAGTACTTC.

CDR3 nucleotides: TGCGCCAGCAGCTCGGATGGGACACTGAACACTGAAGCTTTCTTT. It is translated as CASSSDGTLNTEAFF. The genes are TRBV5-1 and TRBJ1-1, with a tentative D call TRBD1 (6 bases). Looked up from germline, CDR1 is SGHRS and CDR2 is YFSETQ. The CDR3 is 15 residues long. V shed 3 bases and J shed 0 bases, with 12 bases lying between them.

The gene calls are TRBV20-1 and TRBJ2-3; 9 positions agree with TRBD1. The CDR3 spans 14 residues. Germline CDR1 and CDR2: DFQATT and SNEGSKA (reference sequence). V lost 8 bases, J lost 2 bases, and 8 bases stayed unmatched. The CDR3 coding sequence is TGCAGTCCTATGGACAGGGGTGACACAGATACGCAGTATTTT. This translates into CSPMDRGDTDTQYF.

The chain uses TRBV9 and TRBJ2-6; D is unresolved. The V end was cut by 1 base, the J end by 3 bases, with 8 bases between. The CDR3 loop spans 15 amino acids. The germline CDR1 and CDR2 sequences are SGDLS and YYNGEE. The CDR3 spells CASSVPPIGANVLTF. CDR3 DNA: TGTGCCAGCAGCGTACCGCCCATTGGGGCCAACGTCCTGACTTTC.

This clonotype was observed a handful of times. The chain combines TRBV29-1 with TRBJ2-7; no firm D call. Germline-derived CDR1 and CDR2 are SQVTM and ANQGSEA. V was trimmed by 1 base and J by 1 base, leaving 11 bases between them. This CDR3 is 14 amino acids long. The CDR3 here is CSVEGVSESYEQYF. CDR3 bases: TGCAGCGTTGAAGGGGTATCAGAGTCCTACGAGCAGTACTTC.

The chain recombines TRBV6-1 with TRBJ2-7; no clear D gene. V was pared by 10 bases and J by 3 bases, with 13 bases between. The CDR3 has 12 residues. Per germline, CDR1 MNHNS and CDR2 SASEGT. This CDR3 is CATSTDIYEQYF. The CDR3 nucleotides read TGTGCCACTTCGACTGATATCTACGAGCAGTACTTC.

This chain links TRBV10-3 with TRBJ1-4; TRBD1 aligns across 7 bases. The junction had 5 bases not matched to a gene; V was cut back by 6 bases and J by 4 bases. Germline assignment: CDR1 ENHRY and CDR2 SYGVKD. This CDR3 is 14 amino acids long. As DNA, the CDR3 is TGTGCCATCAGGCCAGGGGGGAATAATGAAAAACTGTTTTTT. Protein: CAIRPGGNNEKLFF.

The chain carries TRBV24-1 and TRBJ2-1; perhaps TRBD1 as D (5 bases). Germline V lookup: CDR1 KGHDR, CDR2 SFDVKD. The CDR3 is 13 residues long. V was shortened by 8 bases and J by 5 bases, with 12 bases between the two germline ends. Here the CDR3 reads CATTTDTHNEQFF. The CDR3 DNA follows: TGTGCCACCACTACGGACACCCACAATGAGCAGTTCTTC.

This clonotype was seen a few times. This chain uses TRBV28 with TRBJ2-1; 7 nucleotides line up with TRBD1. CDR1 is MDHEN, CDR2 SYDVKM, per germline. The CDR3 is 15 amino acids. V shed 6 bases, J shed 5 bases, and the junction held 10 bases outside the gene matches. This chain's CDR3 is CASSSGQEPHNEQFF. For the CDR3, the DNA is TGTGCCAGCAGCTCAGGACAGGAGCCCCACAATGAGCAGTTCTTC.